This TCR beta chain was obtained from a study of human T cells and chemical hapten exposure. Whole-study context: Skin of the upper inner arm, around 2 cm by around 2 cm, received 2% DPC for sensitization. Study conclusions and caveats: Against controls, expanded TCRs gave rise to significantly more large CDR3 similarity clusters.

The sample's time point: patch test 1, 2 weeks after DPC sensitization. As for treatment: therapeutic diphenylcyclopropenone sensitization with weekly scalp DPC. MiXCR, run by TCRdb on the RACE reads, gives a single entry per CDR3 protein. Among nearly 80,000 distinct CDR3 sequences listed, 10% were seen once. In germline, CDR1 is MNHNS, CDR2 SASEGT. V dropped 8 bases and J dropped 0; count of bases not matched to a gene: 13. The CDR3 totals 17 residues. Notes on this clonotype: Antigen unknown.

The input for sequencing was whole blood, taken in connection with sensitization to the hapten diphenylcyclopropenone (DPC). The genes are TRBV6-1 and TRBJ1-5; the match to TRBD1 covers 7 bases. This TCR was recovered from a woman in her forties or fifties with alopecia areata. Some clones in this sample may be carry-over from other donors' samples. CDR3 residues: CASAGGTALGSNQPQHF. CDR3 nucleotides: TGTGCCAGCGCCGGGGGGACAGCACTAGGTAGCAATCAGCCCCAGCATTTT.